A single sample is the source of the 28 T cell receptor beta chains below, sequenced in a study of T cells in Graves' hyperthyroidism and ophthalmopathy. Using RNA transcripts as the source, TCR beta CDR3 regions were amplified. When the TCR CDR3 underwent first-round RT-PCR, the HTBI primer set was used. TCRdb fed the multiplex PCR reads into MiXCR, producing one record per CDR3 protein. This table has around 620,000 distinct CDR3 sequences, 13% to 15% appearing once. The specimen sequenced was blood. Source of these receptors: a woman aged 18-29 years with Graves' ophthalmopathy.

This clonotype was seen ten or more times. The chain uses TRBV3-1 and TRBJ1-4; D may be TRBD1 (5 bases). Germline CDR1 LGHDT, CDR2 YNNKEL (reference sequence). V shed 4 bases and J shed 6 bases, with 12 bases lying between them. This CDR3 has 14 amino acids. CDR3 sequence: CASSPGGWDEKLFF. Written as DNA, the CDR3 is TGTGCCAGCAGCCCCGGGGGGTGGGATGAAAAACTGTTTTTT.

This clonotype was observed a few times. The chain carries TRBV12-3 or TRBV12-4 and TRBJ1-5; D unresolved. The ends were cut back, 1 base at V and 11 bases at J, with 12 bases in the middle. The CDR3 is made up of 13 amino acids. The CDR3 sequence: CASSLGLFGSQHF. The CDR3 bases are TGTGCCAGCAGTTTAGGTCTATTTGGGTCCCAGCATTTT.

This clonotype was counted only a few times. This sequence joins TRBV19 and TRBJ2-3; TRBD2 matches 8 bases. V shed 5 bases and J 0 bases; nucleotides not matched to a gene: 13. Germline V CDR1 and CDR2: LNHDA, SQIVND (reference sequence). The CDR3 runs to 18 residues. DNA for the CDR3: TGTGCCAGTAGTCTCCGCCTAAGAGTAGCGGGGAGCACAGATACGCAGTATTTT. It yields the protein CASSLRLRVAGSTDTQYF.

The table lists this clonotype with many counts. The chain is built from TRBV3-1 and TRBJ2-7, with D maybe TRBD1 (5 bases). With 0 bases removed from V and 7 bases from J, the gap between germline ends came to 13 bases. Germline loops: CDR1 LGHDT, CDR2 YNNKEL (reference sequence). The CDR3 is made up of 14 amino acids. The CDR3 loop is CASSQDARGWEQYF. The CDR3 DNA is TGTGCCAGCAGCCAAGATGCAAGGGGATGGGAGCAGTACTTC.

This clonotype has just a few counts. The gene calls are TRBV6-1 and TRBJ1-2; D remains unclear. The CDR3 is made up of 10 amino acids. In germline, CDR1 is MNHNS, CDR2 SASEGT. V was shortened by 1 base and J by 12 bases, with 6 bases between the two germline ends. In DNA form, the CDR3 reads TGTGCCAGCAGTGAAGGGGTCCACACCTTC. This translates into CASSEGVHTF.

With respect to this clonotype: A junction end diverges from the germline sequence, so it may reflect a read error. J is TRBJ2-2 and V is TRBV5-1, with a tentative D call TRBD2 (5 bases). Germline assignment: CDR1 SGHRS and CDR2 YFSETQ. The CDR3 is 12 amino acids. In DNA, the CDR3 is TGCGCCAGCAGCGTTAGTGCCGGGGAGCTGCTTTTT. This codes for CASSVSAGELLF.

This clonotype came up many times. The V and J genes are TRBV6-6 and TRBJ1-5, with D possibly matching TRBD1 (6 bases). From germline, CDR1 is MNHNY and CDR2 SVGAGI (reference sequence). V gave up 0 bases and J gave up 3 bases, with 12 bases separating them. This CDR3 region has 16 residues. CDR3 nucleotides: TGTGCCAGCAGTTACTCGAGCCGGGGGCCCAATCAGCCCCAGCATTTT. Translation gives CASSYSSRGPNQPQHF.

This clonotype was detected only a few times. V gene TRBV7-2 combines with J gene TRBJ2-7; D gene unclear. The CDR3 is 14 residues long. Germline CDR1 and CDR2: SGHTA and FQGNSA. Trimming pared 2 bases from V and 5 bases from J, leaving 13 bases between. The CDR3 bases are TGTGCCAGCAGCTTATCCTACTACCCCCACGAGCAGTACTTC. It specifies CASSLSYYPHEQYF.

As to this clonotype: A much larger clone lies a single base off, so this may be a read error. J is TRBJ2-7 and V is TRBV2; 7 nucleotides agree with TRBD2. Germline trimming cut 11 bases from V and 5 bases from J; bases unmatched to any gene: 9. Germline V gene data show CDR1 as SNHLY and CDR2 as FYNNEI. CDR3 length: 12 amino acids. The CDR3 here is CAANGGTHEQYF. The CDR3 nucleotides read TGTGCCGCCAACGGGGGGACCCACGAGCAGTACTTC.

This clonotype was found a few times. The chain combines TRBV5-1 with TRBJ2-7; 8 nucleotides line up with TRBD2. Germline trimming cut 1 base from V and 6 bases from J; bases unmatched to any gene: 9. The germline V gene encodes CDR1 SGHRS and CDR2 YFSETQ. This CDR3 has 15 residues. The CDR3 region is CASSLWREEYGEQYF. The DNA for the CDR3 is TGCGCCAGCAGCTTGTGGCGGGAGGAGTACGGCGAGCAGTACTTC.

This clonotype was seen more than once but under ten times. This chain joins TRBV20-1 and TRBJ2-7; 7 bases agree with TRBD1. The junction had 9 bases not matched to a gene; V was cut back by 0 bases and J by 1 base. From germline, CDR1 is DFQATT and CDR2 SNEGSKA (reference sequence). The CDR3 loop spans 16 amino acids. The CDR3 loop is CSARDETGPSSYEQYF. The CDR3 nucleotides are TGCAGTGCTAGAGATGAGACAGGGCCCTCGTCCTACGAGCAGTACTTC.

As regards this clonotype: This may be a read error, as it is one base from a much larger clone. The rearrangement joins TRBV9 to TRBJ2-7; 9 bases line up with TRBD2. From germline, CDR1 is SGDLS and CDR2 YYNGEE. The CDR3 covers 15 residues. CDR3 DNA: TGTGCCGGCAGCGTAGCTCCTAGCGGGGCCTACGAGCAGTACTTC. It yields the protein CAGSVAPSGAYEQYF.

In this sample, this clonotype turned up a few times. A read error may account for a junction end that differs from germline. The V call is TRBV7-9, the J call TRBJ2-2; tentatively, D is TRBD2 (6 bases). The germline V gene has CDR1 SEHNR and CDR2 FQNEAQ (reference sequence). This CDR3 is 15 amino acids long. The CDR3, as DNA: TGTGCCGGCAGCCCCCCGGGGAGGAGCACCGGGGAGCTGTTTTTT. It codes for CAGSPPGRSTGELFF.

The chain employs TRBV6-5 and TRBJ2-1, with D tentatively TRBD2 (5 bases). The V gene lost 0 bases and the J gene lost 0 bases, with 9 bases spanning the gap. The CDR3 sequence is 16 residues long. The germline V gene has CDR1 MNHEY and CDR2 SVGAGI. CDR3 in DNA: TGTGCCAGCAGTTACTCGATCGACTACTCCTACAATGAGCAGTTCTTC. Its protein product is CASSYSIDYSYNEQFF.

The chain links TRBV19 to TRBJ2-7; the D gene is possibly TRBD2 (6 bases). CDR1 and CDR2 from the germline V gene are LNHDA and SQIVND (reference sequence). V was pared by 7 bases and J by 3 bases, with 13 bases between. The CDR3 runs 13 residues. The CDR3 DNA is TGTGCCAGTACCGGAGGGTTCGGCTACGAGCAGTACTTC. This translates into CASTGGFGYEQYF.

This clonotype has a count of ten or more. The chain combines TRBV2 with TRBJ1-5, with TRBD1 as a possible D gene (5 bases). The CDR3 runs to 15 residues. The V end lost 1 base, the J end lost 6 bases, and 13 bases lay between the germline ends. CDR1 is SNHLY and CDR2 is FYNNEI in the germline V gene. The CDR3 loop reads CASSEVLGGTQPQHF. CDR3 in DNA: TGTGCCAGCAGTGAAGTCCTTGGGGGTACTCAGCCCCAGCATTTT.

This clonotype was seen ten or more times. CDR3 sequence (DNA): TGTGCCAGCAGTTTATTCGCCGGATTGGATCAGCCCCAGCATTTT. Translated: CASSLFAGLDQPQHF. The rearrangement joins TRBV27 to TRBJ1-5; D uncertain. The V end lost 1 base, the J end lost 5 bases, and 12 bases lay between the germline ends. Germline V gene data show CDR1 as MNHEY and CDR2 as SMNVEV (reference sequence). The CDR3 covers 15 residues.

Ten or more counts support this clonotype. The rearrangement uses TRBV6-1 and TRBJ1-1; 11 nucleotides match TRBD1. The CDR3 runs to 15 residues. Germline V gives CDR1 MNHNS, CDR2 SASEGT. The V and J ends lost 5 bases and 2 bases, in that order; junction bases with no gene match: 4. The CDR3 reads CASSLGTGGNTEAFF. DNA of the CDR3: TGTGCCAGCAGTCTAGGGACAGGGGGTAACACTGAAGCTTTCTTT.

This clonotype was picked up a small number of times. The J gene is TRBJ2-2, the V gene TRBV5-1; D is unresolved. Germline CDR1 is SGHRS and CDR2 is YFSETQ. The CDR3 is 15 residues long. The V end was cut by 0 bases, the J end by 5 bases, with 11 bases between. DNA for the CDR3: TGCGCCAGCAGCTTGGAGGACCCCGGGACCGGGGAGCTGTTTTTT. Translated, it gives CASSLEDPGTGELFF. Filled out from reference TRBV5-1 and TRBJ2-2, the complete variable domain reads KAGVTQTPRYLIKTRGQQVTLSCSPISGHRSVSWYQQTPGQGLQFLFEYFSETQRNKGNFPGRFSGRQFSNSRSEMNVSTLELGDSALYLCASSLEDPGTGELFFGEGSRLTVL.

There are a few counts of this clonotype. The gene calls are TRBV18 and TRBJ2-7, with TRBD2 matching over 11 bases. The ends lost 3 bases at V and 3 bases at J; junction bases unmatched: 7. Germline lookup yields CDR1 KGHSH and CDR2 LQKENI. This CDR3 is built from 16 residues. CDR3 protein: CASSPILAGEGYEQYF. In nucleotides, the CDR3 is TGTGCCAGCTCACCTATACTAGCGGGAGAGGGCTACGAGCAGTACTTC.

This clonotype was seen at least ten times. This chain's CDR3 is CASSLSGLGTEAFF. In DNA, the CDR3 is TGTGCCAGCAGTTTATCGGGGCTTGGCACTGAAGCTTTCTTT. This rearrangement joins TRBV6-1 to TRBJ1-1, with D tentatively TRBD1 (5 bases). CDR1 and CDR2 from the germline V gene are MNHNS and SASEGT. V was clipped by 5 bases and J by 4 bases, with 14 bases between them. CDR3 length: 14 residues.

Only a few counts were recorded for this clonotype. This chain links TRBV19 with TRBJ2-1; D unclear. The CDR3 loop spans 14 amino acids. Trimming took off 7 bases at V and 0 bases at J, with 10 bases between the two ends. Germline V gene data show CDR1 as LNHDA and CDR2 as SQIVND (reference sequence). CDR3 protein: CASKVLSSYNEQFF. As DNA, the CDR3 is TGTGCCAGTAAAGTCTTAAGCTCCTACAATGAGCAGTTCTTC.

The table lists this clonotype with many counts. The rearrangement links TRBV18 to TRBJ2-1, with 9 bases fitting TRBD1. Germline lookup yields CDR1 KGHSH and CDR2 LQKENI. This CDR3 has 16 amino acids. V was clipped by 2 bases and J by 6 bases; unmatched bases: 8. CDR3 nucleotides: TGTGCCAGCTCACCATTCGAGACAGGGGGTTCCAATGAGCAGTTCTTC. Encoded protein: CASSPFETGGSNEQFF. Full variable domain (rest looked up from reference TRBV18 and TRBJ2-1): NAGVMQNPRHLVRRRGQEARLRCSPMKGHSHVYWYRQLPEEGLKFMVYLQKENIIDESGMPKERFSAEFPKEGPSILRIQQVVRGDSAAYFCASSPFETGGSNEQFFGPGTRLTVL.

For this clonotype: Being one base from a much bigger clone, this may be a read error. The rearrangement uses TRBV5-1 and TRBJ1-6; TRBD1 might be the D (5 bases). The CDR3 consists of 15 residues. Germline V CDR1 and CDR2: SGHRS, YFSETQ. Trimming shortened V by 4 bases and J by 14 bases, and 22 bases separated the two germline ends. DNA of the CDR3: TGCGCCAGCAGCGAGGTGTCTGGGGCCCAGCTTTCCCTCCACTTT. This sequence encodes CASSEVSGAQLSLHF.

This clonotype was recorded a few times. This chain links TRBV6-1 with TRBJ2-6; 10 bases are shared with TRBD1. Trimming at V came to 6 bases and at J to 1 base, leaving 15 bases not matched to a gene. The germline V gene has CDR1 MNHNS and CDR2 SASEGT. The CDR3 consists of 20 residues. The DNA for the CDR3 is TGTGCCAGCAGACGCACCCCTCGGACAGGGGGGCGATCTGGGGCCAACGTCCTGACTTTC. It yields the protein CASRRTPRTGGRSGANVLTF.

This clonotype was detected many times. V and J are TRBV5-1 and TRBJ2-7; 8 bases align to TRBD1. CDR1 SGHRS and CDR2 YFSETQ come from the germline V gene. The CDR3 has 16 amino acids. The ends lost 4 bases at V and 2 bases at J; junction bases unmatched: 11. The CDR3 nucleotides are TGCGCCAGCAGCCCGAGGCTAGGGACAGGAACCTACGAGCAGTACTTC. As protein: CASSPRLGTGTYEQYF.

This clonotype was recorded at least ten times. This rearrangement joins TRBV20-1 to TRBJ1-2; 10 nucleotides align to TRBD1. Germline trimming cut 6 bases from V and 7 bases from J; bases unmatched to any gene: 11. CDR1 is DFQATT and CDR2 is SNEGSKA in the germline V gene (reference sequence). The length of the CDR3 is 14 residues. The CDR3 DNA follows: TGCAGTGCCTGGAAGAGACAGGGGGCCAGTGGCTACACCTTC. It yields the protein CSAWKRQGASGYTF.

This clonotype was observed a handful of times. The rearrangement links TRBV19 to TRBJ1-5; D ambiguous. From germline, CDR1 is LNHDA and CDR2 SQIVND (reference sequence). This CDR3 region has 15 residues. V was shortened by 2 bases and J by 1 base, with 9 bases between the two germline ends. For the CDR3, the DNA is TGTGCCAGTAGTATAATCCTTTTGAGCAATCAGCCCCAGCATTTT. It translates to CASSIILLSNQPQHF. Full variable domain (missing parts from reference TRBV19 and TRBJ1-5): DGGITQSPKYLFRKEGQNVTLSCEQNLNHDAMYWYRQDPGQGLRLIYYSQIVNDFQKGDIAEGYSVSREKKESFPLTVTSAQKNPTAFYLCASSIILLSNQPQHFGDGTRLSIL.